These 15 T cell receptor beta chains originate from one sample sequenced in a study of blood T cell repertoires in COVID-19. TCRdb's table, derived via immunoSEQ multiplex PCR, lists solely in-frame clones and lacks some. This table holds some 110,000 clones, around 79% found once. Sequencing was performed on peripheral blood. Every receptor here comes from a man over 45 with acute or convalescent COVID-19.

The CDR3 reads CASSHRTSGATGELFF. The CDR3 DNA is TGTGCCAGCAGCCATCGCACTAGCGGGGCCACCGGGGAGCTGTTTTTT. The chain employs TRBV3-1 (or the pseudogene TRBV3-2) and TRBJ2-2; TRBD2 agrees at 10 bases. The CDR3 runs to 16 residues. With 3 bases clipped from V and 4 bases from J, the junction kept 5 bases outside the gene matches. Germline loops: CDR1 LGHDT, CDR2 YNNKEL (reference sequence).

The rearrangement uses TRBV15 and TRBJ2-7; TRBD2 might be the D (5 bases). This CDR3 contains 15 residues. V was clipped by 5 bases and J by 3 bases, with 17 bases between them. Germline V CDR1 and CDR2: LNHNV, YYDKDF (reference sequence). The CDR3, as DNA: TGTGCCACCAGCTTCGGGGTCGCTGGCGTCTACGAGCAGTACTTC. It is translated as CATSFGVAGVYEQYF.

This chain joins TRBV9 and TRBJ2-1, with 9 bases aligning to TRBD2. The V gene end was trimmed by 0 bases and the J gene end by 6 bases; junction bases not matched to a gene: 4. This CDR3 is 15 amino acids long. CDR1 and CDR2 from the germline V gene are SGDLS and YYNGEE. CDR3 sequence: CASSVGGGASNEQFF. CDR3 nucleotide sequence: TGTGCCAGCAGCGTAGGCGGGGGGGCATCCAATGAGCAGTTCTTC.

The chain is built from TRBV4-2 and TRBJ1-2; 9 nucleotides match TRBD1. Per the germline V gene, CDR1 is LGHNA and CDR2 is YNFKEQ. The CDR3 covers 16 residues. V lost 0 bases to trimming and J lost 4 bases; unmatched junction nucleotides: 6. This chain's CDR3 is CASSQDSGQGTYGYTF. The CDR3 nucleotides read TGTGCCAGCAGCCAAGATTCCGGACAGGGGACCTATGGCTACACCTTC.

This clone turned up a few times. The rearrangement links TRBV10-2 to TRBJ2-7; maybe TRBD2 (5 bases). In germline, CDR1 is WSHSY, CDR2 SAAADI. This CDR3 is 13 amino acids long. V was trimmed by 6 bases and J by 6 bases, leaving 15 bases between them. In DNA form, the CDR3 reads TGCGCCAGCAGCTTTACTAGTATGGGCGAGCAGTACTTC. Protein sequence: CASSFTSMGEQYF.

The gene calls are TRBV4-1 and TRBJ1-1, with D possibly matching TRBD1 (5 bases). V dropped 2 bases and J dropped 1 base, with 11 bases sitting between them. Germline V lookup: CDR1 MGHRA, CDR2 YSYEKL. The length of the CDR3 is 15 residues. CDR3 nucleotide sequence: TGCGCCAGCAGCCAACTACAGGCCTGGAACACTGAAGCTTTCTTT. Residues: CASSQLQAWNTEAFF.

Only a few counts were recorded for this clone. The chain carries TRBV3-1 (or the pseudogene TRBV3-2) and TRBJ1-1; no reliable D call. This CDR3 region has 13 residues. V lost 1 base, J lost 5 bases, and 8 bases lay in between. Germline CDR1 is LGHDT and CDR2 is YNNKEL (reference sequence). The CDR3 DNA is TGTGCCAGCAGCCAAGGACGGGGTACTGAAGCTTTCTTT. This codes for CASSQGRGTEAFF.

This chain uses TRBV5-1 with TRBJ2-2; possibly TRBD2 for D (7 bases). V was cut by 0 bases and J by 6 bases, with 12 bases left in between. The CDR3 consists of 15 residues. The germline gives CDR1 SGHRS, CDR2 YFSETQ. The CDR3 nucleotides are TGCGCCAGCAGCTTGGCCGGGGGGCAGCCCGGGGAGCTGTTTTTT. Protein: CASSLAGGQPGELFF.

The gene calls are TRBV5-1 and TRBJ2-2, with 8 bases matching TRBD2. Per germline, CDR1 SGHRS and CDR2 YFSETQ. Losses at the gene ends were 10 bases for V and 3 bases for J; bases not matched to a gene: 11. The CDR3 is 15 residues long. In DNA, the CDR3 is TGCGCCCGCCGGGCCGGGGGGGTTTACACCGGGGAGCTGTTTTTT. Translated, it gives CARRAGGVYTGELFF.

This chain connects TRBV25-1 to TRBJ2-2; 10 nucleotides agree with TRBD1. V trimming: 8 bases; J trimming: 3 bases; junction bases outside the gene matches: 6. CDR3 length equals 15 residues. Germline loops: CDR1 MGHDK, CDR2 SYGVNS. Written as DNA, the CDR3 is TGTGCCAGCGCTACCGGACAGGGGGACACCGGGGAGCTGTTTTTT. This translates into CASATGQGDTGELFF.

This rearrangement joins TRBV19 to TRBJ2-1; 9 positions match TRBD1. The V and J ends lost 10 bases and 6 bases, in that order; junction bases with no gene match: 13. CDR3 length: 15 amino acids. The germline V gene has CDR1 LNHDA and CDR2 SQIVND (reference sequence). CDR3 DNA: TGTGCCACGACGGTACAGGGGGCACCCACCAATGAGCAGTTCTTC. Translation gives CATTVQGAPTNEQFF.

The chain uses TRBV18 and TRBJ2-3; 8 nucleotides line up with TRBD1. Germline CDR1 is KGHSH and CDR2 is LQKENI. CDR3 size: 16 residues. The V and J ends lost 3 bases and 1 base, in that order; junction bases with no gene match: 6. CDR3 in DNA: TGTGCCAGCTCACCCGGACAGGGTCGGGGCACAGATACGCAGTATTTT. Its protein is CASSPGQGRGTDTQYF.

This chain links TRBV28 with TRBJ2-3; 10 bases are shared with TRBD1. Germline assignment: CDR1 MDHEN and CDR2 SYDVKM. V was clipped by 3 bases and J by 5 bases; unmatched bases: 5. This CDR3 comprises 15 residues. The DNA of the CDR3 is TGTGCCAGCAGTTTGACAGGGGGCGGACAAGATACGCAGTATTTT. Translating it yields CASSLTGGGQDTQYF.

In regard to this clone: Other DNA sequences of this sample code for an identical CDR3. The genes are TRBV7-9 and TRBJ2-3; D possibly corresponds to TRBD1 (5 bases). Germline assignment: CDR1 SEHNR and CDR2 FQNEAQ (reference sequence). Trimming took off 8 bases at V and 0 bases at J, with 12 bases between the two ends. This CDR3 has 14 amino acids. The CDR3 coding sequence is TGTGCCAGCTCACTGGGGCCAAGCACAGATACGCAGTATTTT. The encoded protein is CASSLGPSTDTQYF.

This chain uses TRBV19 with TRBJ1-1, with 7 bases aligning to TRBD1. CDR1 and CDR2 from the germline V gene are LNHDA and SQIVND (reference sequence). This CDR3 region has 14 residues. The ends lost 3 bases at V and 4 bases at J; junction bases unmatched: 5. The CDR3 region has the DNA TGTGCCAGTAGTATTTTCGGGACAGTCACTGAAGCTTTCTTT. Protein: CASSIFGTVTEAFF. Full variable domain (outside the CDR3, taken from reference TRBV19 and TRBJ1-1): DGGITQSPKYLFRKEGQNVTLSCEQNLNHDAMYWYRQDPGQGLRLIYYSQIVNDFQKGDIAEGYSVSREKKESFPLTVTSAQKNPTAFYLCASSIFGTVTEAFFGQGTRLTVV.